These 27 T cell receptor beta chains came from one sample sequenced in a study of blood T cell repertoires in COVID-19 (dated by TCRdb to 2018 to 2021). The library came from the immunoSEQ multiplex PCR assay. What TCRdb holds here is the immuneACCESS table cut down to in-frame rearrangements. Part of the clones is not present; checked against another copy, under half of the missing clones reflect an unresolved V gene, and the others are unexplained. The sample contains nearly 30,000 clones, approximately 80% of them found a single time. About 42% of the sample rests with the top ten. The sequenced material came from peripheral blood. The receptors were sampled from a woman in her 70s with acute or convalescent COVID-19.

V and J are TRBV19 and TRBJ2-1; 10 nucleotides agree with TRBD2. Losses at the gene ends were 6 bases for V and 4 bases for J; bases not matched to a gene: 12. In germline, CDR1 is LNHDA, CDR2 SQIVND (reference sequence). This CDR3 contains 17 residues. CDR3 residues: CASRTSATSGFYNEQFF. CDR3 sequence (DNA): TGTGCCAGTAGGACATCCGCGACTAGCGGGTTTTACAATGAGCAGTTCTTC.

The V and J genes are TRBV5-1 and TRBJ2-5; D not resolved. V was pared by 2 bases and J by 0 bases, with 5 bases between. Germline CDR1 SGHRS, CDR2 YFSETQ. This CDR3 contains 13 residues. CDR3: CASSFGYQETQYF. The CDR3 DNA follows: TGCGCCAGCAGCTTCGGGTACCAAGAGACCCAGTACTTC.

This sequence joins TRBV19 and TRBJ2-1; no firm D call. CDR3 length: 13 amino acids. The V and J ends lost 7 bases and 2 bases respectively, with 9 bases between them. The germline V gene encodes CDR1 LNHDA and CDR2 SQIVND (reference sequence). This CDR3 reads CASIGVPYNEQFF. CDR3 DNA sequence: TGTGCCAGTATTGGAGTACCCTACAATGAGCAGTTCTTC.

This clone turned up a few times. This chain uses TRBV28 with TRBJ2-2; 8 nucleotides match TRBD2. This CDR3 has 16 residues. V lost 2 bases and J lost 10; bases outside the gene matches: 12. Germline values: CDR1 MDHEN, CDR2 SYDVKM. The chain's CDR3 is CASSLPGTRGKAELFF. DNA for the CDR3: TGTGCCAGCAGTTTACCCGGGACTAGGGGGAAGGCGGAGCTGTTTTTT.

The chain uses TRBV12-5 and TRBJ2-5; 8 bases are a match to TRBD1. The CDR3 has 13 amino acids. Germline V lookup: CDR1 LGHNT, CDR2 FRNRAP. The J segment lost 4 bases and the V segment lost 5 bases, leaving 3 bases of the junction unmatched. The CDR3 region is CASGLTGAETQYF. The CDR3 bases are TGTGCTAGTGGTCTGACAGGGGCAGAGACCCAGTACTTC.

The chain employs TRBV7-9 and TRBJ2-5; TRBD1 matches 8 bases. Germline V gene data show CDR1 as SEHNR and CDR2 as FQNEAQ (reference sequence). The CDR3 extends over 15 amino acids. The J segment lost 4 bases and the V segment lost 2 bases, leaving 6 bases of the junction unmatched. The CDR3 sequence is CASSLRQGFRETQYF. The CDR3 DNA reads TGTGCCAGCAGCTTAAGACAGGGGTTCCGAGAGACCCAGTACTTC.

This clone was picked up a small number of times. The chain has TRBV7-2 and TRBJ2-2, with TRBD2 identical over 10 bases. This CDR3 spans 16 amino acids. V lost 3 bases, J lost 2 bases, and 3 bases stayed unmatched. CDR1 is SGHTA, CDR2 FQGNSA, per germline. In DNA form, the CDR3 reads TGTGCCAGCAGCTTGACTAGCGGGTCCAACACCGGGGAGCTGTTTTTT. It specifies CASSLTSGSNTGELFF.

The V and J genes are TRBV19 and TRBJ1-6; no reliable D call. This CDR3 is 16 amino acids long. Trimming pared 3 bases from V and 7 bases from J, leaving 16 bases between. CDR1 and CDR2 from the germline V gene are LNHDA and SQIVND (reference sequence). The CDR3 nucleotides read TGTGCCAGTAGTATTAGGCGGGCGCAGACGAATTCACCCCTCCACTTT. Amino acid sequence: CASSIRRAQTNSPLHF. Filled out from reference TRBV19 and TRBJ1-6, the complete variable domain reads DGGITQSPKYLFRKEGQNVTLSCEQNLNHDAMYWYRQDPGQGLRLIYYSQIVNDFQKGDIAEGYSVSREKKESFPLTVTSAQKNPTAFYLCASSIRRAQTNSPLHFGNGTRLTVT.

V usage is TRBV6-5 and J usage is TRBJ2-7, with D possibly matching TRBD1 (6 bases). Germline V lookup: CDR1 MNHEY, CDR2 SVGAGI. The CDR3 length is 15 residues. Deletions cut 8 bases from V and 0 bases from J, with 17 bases between. The CDR3 loop reads CASGGAGESSYEQYF. The DNA for the CDR3 is TGTGCCAGCGGGGGAGCAGGGGAAAGCTCCTACGAGCAGTACTTC.

The J gene is TRBJ2-1, the V gene TRBV13; possible D gene TRBD2, 5 bases. V lost 2 bases, J lost 7 bases, and 12 bases lay in between. Per germline, CDR1 PRHDT and CDR2 FYEKMQ (reference sequence). The CDR3 runs 14 residues. This CDR3 is CASSLWVTTNEQFF. Here the CDR3 DNA reads TGTGCCAGCAGCTTATGGGTGACTACGAATGAGCAGTTCTTC.

This clone showed up just once. J is TRBJ2-3 and V is TRBV9; TRBD2 aligns across 8 bases. This CDR3 contains 16 residues. Germline loops: CDR1 SGDLS, CDR2 YYNGEE. Unmatched junction bases numbered 7, after V lost 3 bases and J lost 1 base. The CDR3 region is CASSDRLAQGTDTQYF. The CDR3, as DNA: TGTGCCAGCAGCGACCGACTAGCGCAGGGCACAGATACGCAGTATTTT.

The chain uses TRBV11-2 and TRBJ1-4; TRBD1 might be the D (5 bases). Looked up from germline, CDR1 is SGHAT and CDR2 is FQNNGV. The V end lost 5 bases, the J end lost 11 bases, and 18 bases lay between the germline ends. The CDR3 is 14 amino acids. CDR3 sequence: CASSPLIRETKLFF. The CDR3 DNA sequence: TGTGCCAGCAGCCCATTGATCAGGGAAACTAAACTGTTTTTT.

This clone was seen a single time. The chain joins TRBV7-3 to TRBJ2-1; TRBD2 matches 11 bases. CDR3 length equals 15 residues. The junction had 2 bases not matched to a gene; V was cut back by 2 bases and J by 5 bases. Germline CDR1 reads SGHTA; CDR2 reads FQGTGA. In nucleotides, the CDR3 is TGTGCCAGCAGCTTATCTAGCGGGGGGCACAATGAGCAGTTCTTC. This translates into CASSLSSGGHNEQFF.

The rearrangement links TRBV6-5 to TRBJ2-7, with TRBD1 identical over 10 bases. After removal of 7 bases from V and 5 bases from J, the junction contained 8 bases not matched to a gene. Germline CDR1 is MNHEY and CDR2 is SVGAGI. This CDR3 is built from 14 residues. The CDR3 sequence is CASNRQGAKHEQYF. CDR3 sequence (DNA): TGTGCCAGCAACCGACAGGGGGCGAAACACGAGCAGTACTTC.

The rearrangement joins TRBV10-3 to TRBJ1-1; D perhaps matches TRBD1 (6 bases). Germline loops: CDR1 ENHRY, CDR2 SYGVKD. Trimming removed 4 bases at V and 0 bases at J, with 12 bases between. The CDR3 is 15 residues long. The CDR3 here is CAISGDRGMNTEAFF. Here the CDR3 DNA reads TGTGCCATCAGTGGGGATAGGGGGATGAACACTGAAGCTTTCTTT.

The chain has TRBV5-4 and TRBJ2-7, with D perhaps matching TRBD1 (6 bases). CDR1 and CDR2 (germline): SGHNT, YYREEE (reference sequence). V was cut by 4 bases and J by 0 bases, with 11 bases left in between. This CDR3 has 14 residues. CDR3 residues: CASSMGRGSYEQYF. As DNA, the CDR3 is TGTGCCAGCAGCATGGGCAGGGGCTCCTACGAGCAGTACTTC.

This clone was recorded a few times. The chain uses TRBV29-1 and TRBJ2-5; D may be TRBD2 (7 bases). The V and J ends lost 4 bases and 5 bases respectively, with 11 bases between them. Germline assignment: CDR1 SQVTM and CDR2 ANQGSEA. The CDR3 has 12 residues. CDR3 sequence: CSVGRGGETQYF. CDR3 coding DNA: TGCAGCGTTGGAAGGGGGGGGGAGACCCAGTACTTC.

This clone was counted once. V gene TRBV12-3 or TRBV12-4 combines with J gene TRBJ1-2; D gene unclear. V lost 6 bases to trimming and J lost 9 bases, with 17 bases between them. This CDR3 has 13 amino acids. CDR3 sequence reads: CASRNRTAMRYTF. The DNA of the CDR3 is TGTGCCAGCAGGAATAGGACTGCAATGCGCTACACCTTC.

The chain carries TRBV29-1 and TRBJ1-1; D perhaps matches TRBD1 (6 bases). Germline values: CDR1 SQVTM, CDR2 ANQGSEA. The CDR3 consists of 13 residues. V lost 5 bases, J lost 4 bases, and 14 bases lay in between. The CDR3 loop reads CSVQGFMGTEAFF. The CDR3 region has the DNA TGCAGCGTTCAGGGGTTCATGGGCACTGAAGCTTTCTTT. The whole variable domain, remainder taken from reference TRBV29-1 and TRBJ1-1, is SAVISQKPSRDICQRGTSLTIQCQVDSQVTMMFWYRQQPGQSLTLIATANQGSEATYESGFVIDKFPISRPNLTFSTLTVSNMSPEDSSIYLCSVQGFMGTEAFFGQGTRLTVV.

This chain links TRBV7-2 with TRBJ2-7; D might be TRBD2 (6 bases). V gave up 5 bases and J gave up 3 bases, with 17 bases separating them. Germline V gene lookup returns CDR1 SGHTA and CDR2 FQGNSA. CDR3 size: 15 residues. This CDR3 is CASSVTSIGYYEQYF. As DNA, the CDR3 is TGTGCCAGCAGCGTTACTAGCATAGGGTACTACGAGCAGTACTTC.

The chain links TRBV2 to TRBJ2-5, with D perhaps matching TRBD2 (6 bases). Per the germline V gene, CDR1 is SNHLY and CDR2 is FYNNEI. The CDR3 loop spans 13 amino acids. V lost 8 bases, J lost 4 bases, and 14 bases lay in between. CDR3: CASAGLRGETQYF. The CDR3 region has the DNA TGTGCCAGCGCGGGGCTTAGAGGAGAGACCCAGTACTTC.

V and J are TRBV7-9 and TRBJ1-4; a weak D match, TRBD1 (6 bases). The CDR3 runs 14 residues. Germline values: CDR1 SEHNR, CDR2 FQNEAQ (reference sequence). V dropped 5 bases and J dropped 3 bases, with 10 bases sitting between them. CDR3 nucleotide sequence: TGTGCCAGCAGCATGACAGGTCCTAATGAAAAACTGTTTTTT. It translates to CASSMTGPNEKLFF.

This clone came up once. J is TRBJ2-3 and V is TRBV19; a weak D match, TRBD2 (6 bases). The CDR3 covers 14 residues. Germline V gives CDR1 LNHDA, CDR2 SQIVND (reference sequence). The V end was cut by 3 bases, the J end by 0 bases, with 7 bases between. CDR3 residues: CASSMGTSTDTQYF. CDR3 DNA sequence: TGTGCCAGTAGTATGGGGACTAGCACAGATACGCAGTATTTT.

The chain employs TRBV7-2 and TRBJ2-7, with TRBD1 identical over 10 bases. CDR3 length equals 15 residues. V trimming: 0 bases; J trimming: 6 bases; junction bases outside the gene matches: 5. From germline, CDR1 is SGHTA and CDR2 FQGNSA. The CDR3 region is CASSLARDRGSEQYF. Written as DNA, the CDR3 is TGTGCCAGCAGCTTAGCGCGGGACAGGGGATCCGAGCAGTACTTC.

DNA of the CDR3: TGTGCCAGCAGCGACGGGCCGGGACTAGCGGGAGACAAGCAGTACTTC. It yields the protein CASSDGPGLAGDKQYF. The chain joins TRBV9 to TRBJ2-7, with 14 bases that match TRBD2. The CDR3 has 16 amino acids. With V trimmed by 3 bases and J by 8 bases, 10 bases remained unmatched. CDR1 is SGDLS, CDR2 YYNGEE, per germline.

The chain uses TRBV30 and TRBJ2-7; 8 bases match TRBD2. V lost 7 bases to trimming and J lost 7 bases; unmatched junction nucleotides: 15. The V gene's germline CDR1 is GTSNPN and CDR2 SVGIG (reference sequence). The CDR3 extends over 14 amino acids. CDR3 region: CASTAGALSREQYF. The CDR3 DNA sequence: TGTGCCTCAACAGCGGGAGCGTTAAGTAGAGAGCAGTACTTC.

J is TRBJ2-3 and V is TRBV11-1; maybe TRBD2 (6 bases). The CDR3 is 17 amino acids. V was shortened by 0 bases and J by 3 bases, with 16 bases between the two germline ends. Germline V CDR1 and CDR2: SGHAT, FQDESV (reference sequence). CDR3 sequence reads: CASSLALSGGGTDTQYF. The CDR3 DNA is TGTGCCAGCAGCTTAGCGCTATCTGGGGGAGGAACAGATACGCAGTATTTT. The full variable domain, rest sourced from reference TRBV11-1 and TRBJ2-3, is EAEVAQSPRYKITEKSQAVAFWCDPISGHATLYWYRQILGQGPELLVQFQDESVVDDSQLPKDRFSAERLKGVDSTLKIQPAELGDSAMYLCASSLALSGGGTDTQYFGPGTRLTVL.